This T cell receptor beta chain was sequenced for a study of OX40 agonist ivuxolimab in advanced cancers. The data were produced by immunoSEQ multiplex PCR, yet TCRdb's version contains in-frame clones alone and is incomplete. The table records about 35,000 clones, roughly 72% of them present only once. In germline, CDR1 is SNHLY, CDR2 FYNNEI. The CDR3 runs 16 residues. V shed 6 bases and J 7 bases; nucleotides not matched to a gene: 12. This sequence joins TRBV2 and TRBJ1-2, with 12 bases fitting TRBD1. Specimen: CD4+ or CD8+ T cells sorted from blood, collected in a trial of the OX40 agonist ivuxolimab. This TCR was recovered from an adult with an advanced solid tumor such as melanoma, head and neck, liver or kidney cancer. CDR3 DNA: TGTGCCAGCAGGGAAACCCGGGACAGGGGGCGGGCTGGCTACACCTTC. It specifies CASRETRDRGRAGYTF.